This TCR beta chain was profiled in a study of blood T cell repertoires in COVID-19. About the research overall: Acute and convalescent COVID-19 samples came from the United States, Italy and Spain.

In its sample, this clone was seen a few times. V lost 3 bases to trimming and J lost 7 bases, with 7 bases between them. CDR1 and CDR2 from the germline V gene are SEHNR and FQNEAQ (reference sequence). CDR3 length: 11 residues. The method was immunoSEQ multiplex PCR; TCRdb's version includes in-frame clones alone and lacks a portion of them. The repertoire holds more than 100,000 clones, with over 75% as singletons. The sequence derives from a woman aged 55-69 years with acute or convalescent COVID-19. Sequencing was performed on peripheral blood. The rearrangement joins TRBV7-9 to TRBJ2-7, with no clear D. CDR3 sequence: CASSFRGEQYF. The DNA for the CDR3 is TGTGCCAGCAGCTTCCGCGGAGAGCAGTACTTC.